This passage covers 20 T cell receptor beta chains from one sample sequenced in a study of blood T cell repertoires in COVID-19. TCRdb's table, derived via immunoSEQ multiplex PCR, lists solely in-frame clones and lacks some. The sample lists about 350,000 clones; about 88% were seen once. Sequencing was done on a sample of PBMCs or T cells enriched from blood (not recorded which). The receptors shown here come from a woman between 25 and 40 years old who had been exposed to COVID-19.

The gene calls are TRBV2 and TRBJ2-3; D gene uncertain. Germline CDR1 SNHLY, CDR2 FYNNEI. Trimming stripped 6 bases from V and 6 bases from J, with 4 bases between. This CDR3 is built from 10 residues. CDR3 sequence: CASSLDTQYF. CDR3 sequence (DNA): TGTGCCAGCAGCTTGGATACGCAGTATTTT.

The rearrangement uses TRBV14 and TRBJ1-6; D gene uncertain. Trimming left V 1 base short and J 13 bases short, with 11 bases between. The CDR3 is 13 residues long. Germline lookup yields CDR1 SGHDN and CDR2 FVKESK. The CDR3 region is CASSQGLQWPLHF. CDR3 sequence (DNA): TGTGCCAGCAGCCAAGGGCTACAGTGGCCCCTCCACTTT. The full variable domain, in which reference TRBV14 and TRBJ1-6 provide the parts outside the CDR3, is EAGVTQFPSHSVIEKGQTVTLRCDPISGHDNLYWYRRVMGKEIKFLLHFVKESKQDESGMPNNRFLAERTGGTYSTLKVQPAELEDSGVYFCASSQGLQWPLHFGNGTRLTVT.

The genes are TRBV19 and TRBJ2-2, with 9 nucleotides matching TRBD1. This CDR3 contains 17 residues. The V and J ends lost 1 base and 6 bases, in that order; junction bases with no gene match: 9. Per germline, CDR1 LNHDA and CDR2 SQIVND (reference sequence). The CDR3 DNA follows: TGTGCCAGTAGTATAGTATTTGGGACAGGGAGTCCCGGGGAGCTGTTTTTT. Encoded protein: CASSIVFGTGSPGELFF.

The V and J genes are TRBV3-1 (or the pseudogene TRBV3-2) and TRBJ2-1, with 12 bases lining up with TRBD2. V lost 1 base, J lost 2 bases, and 3 bases stayed unmatched. Germline CDR1 reads LGHDT; CDR2 reads YNNKEL (reference sequence). The length of the CDR3 is 17 residues. CDR3 DNA sequence: TGTGCCAGCAGCCAAGGACTAGCGGGAGTGGCCTACAATGAGCAGTTCTTC. Translation: CASSQGLAGVAYNEQFF.

The chain combines TRBV28 with TRBJ1-5; 8 nucleotides line up with TRBD1. Germline V gene data show CDR1 as MDHEN and CDR2 as SYDVKM. This CDR3 region has 17 residues. V lost 5 bases to trimming and J lost 6 bases; unmatched junction nucleotides: 15. The DNA of the CDR3 is TGTGCCAGCAGTCTTTACTGGAAGGGACAGGTGCGTCAGCCCCAGCATTTT. This sequence encodes CASSLYWKGQVRQPQHF. The full variable domain, in which reference TRBV28 and TRBJ1-5 provide the parts outside the CDR3, is DVKVTQSSRYLVKRTGEKVFLECVQDMDHENMFWYRQDPGLGLRLIYFSYDVKMKEKGDIPEGYSVSREKKERFSLILESASTNQTSMYLCASSLYWKGQVRQPQHFGDGTRLSIL.

This chain links TRBV18 with TRBJ1-2, with D uncertain. The CDR3 runs 13 residues. The germline V gene encodes CDR1 KGHSH and CDR2 LQKENI. V was cut by 6 bases and J by 7 bases, with 15 bases left in between. CDR3 in amino acids: CASSRDEGSGYTF. CDR3 nucleotides: TGTGCCAGCTCTCGCGACGAGGGATCTGGCTACACCTTC.

The J gene is TRBJ1-4, the V gene TRBV27; TRBD1 matches at 9 bases. V lost 4 bases, J lost 7 bases, and 7 bases stayed unmatched. The CDR3 covers 15 residues. Looked up from germline, CDR1 is MNHEY and CDR2 is SMNVEV (reference sequence). CDR3 coding DNA: TGTGCCAGCAGTTCCTTTGGACAGGGGTTTGAAAAACTGTTTTTT. It yields the protein CASSSFGQGFEKLFF.

The chain couples TRBV5-4 to TRBJ2-2; 9 nucleotides align to TRBD2. Trimming took 3 bases from V and 1 from J; bases not matched to a gene: 4. CDR1 and CDR2 (germline): SGHNT, YYREEE (reference sequence). The CDR3 covers 16 residues. CDR3: CASSYLSGRNTGELFF. CDR3 nucleotide sequence: TGTGCCAGCAGCTATCTTAGCGGGAGGAACACCGGGGAGCTGTTTTTT.

The chain recombines TRBV13 with TRBJ2-1, with a possible D match to TRBD2 (6 bases). The CDR3 is 14 residues long. V was cut by 5 bases and J by 3 bases, with 11 bases left in between. Per the germline V gene, CDR1 is PRHDT and CDR2 is FYEKMQ (reference sequence). As DNA, the CDR3 is TGTGCCAGCAGCCCATCTAGCGTCTACAATGAGCAGTTCTTC. Its translation is CASSPSSVYNEQFF.

V is TRBV5-4 and J is TRBJ1-1, with 9 bases that match TRBD1. The trim removed 4 bases at V and 3 bases at J, leaving 7 bases unmatched. CDR3 length: 15 amino acids. Germline-derived CDR1 and CDR2 are SGHNT and YYREEE (reference sequence). CDR3 in amino acids: CASSHKRTGDTEAFF. The CDR3 nucleotides are TGTGCCAGCAGCCACAAGAGGACAGGGGACACTGAAGCTTTCTTT.

The chain has TRBV5-5 and TRBJ2-3, with D possibly matching TRBD2 (5 bases). The germline gives CDR1 SGHKS, CDR2 YYEKEE (reference sequence). V was pared by 5 bases and J by 5 bases, with 15 bases between. The CDR3 sequence is 14 residues long. The DNA of the CDR3 is TGTGCCAGCAGTTCCCCCGTCCGGGGAGATACGCAGTATTTT. Translated: CASSSPVRGDTQYF.

This rearrangement joins TRBV11-2 to TRBJ2-5, with 10 bases that match TRBD2. J gave up 3 bases and V 5 bases, and 12 bases lay outside the gene matches. CDR1 is SGHAT, CDR2 FQNNGV, per germline. This CDR3 is built from 17 residues. The CDR3 is CASSLRGVLAGEETQYF. The CDR3 region has the DNA TGTGCCAGCAGCCTAAGGGGAGTTCTAGCGGGAGAAGAGACCCAGTACTTC.

This clone has more than one count but fewer than ten. The chain has TRBV29-1 and TRBJ2-1, with D uncertain. Germline CDR1 is SQVTM and CDR2 is ANQGSEA. Trimming took 7 bases from V and 7 from J, leaving 11 bases between them. The CDR3 totals 11 residues. CDR3 residues: CSAISGNEQFF. The CDR3 DNA sequence: TGCAGCGCCATATCCGGTAATGAGCAGTTCTTC.

CDR3 bases: TGCGCCAGCAGCGCCGGGGACATCCACACTGAAGCTTTCTTT. Its translation: CASSAGDIHTEAFF. V gene TRBV5-1 combines with J gene TRBJ1-1, with D maybe TRBD1 (6 bases). The CDR3 is made up of 14 amino acids. The V gene lost 4 bases and the J gene lost 3 bases, with 13 bases spanning the gap. Germline assignment: CDR1 SGHRS and CDR2 YFSETQ. The complete variable domain, with remaining parts taken from reference TRBV5-1 and TRBJ1-1, reads KAGVTQTPRYLIKTRGQQVTLSCSPISGHRSVSWYQQTPGQGLQFLFEYFSETQRNKGNFPGRFSGRQFSNSRSEMNVSTLELGDSALYLCASSAGDIHTEAFFGQGTRLTVV.

This chain connects TRBV12-5 to TRBJ2-7; 8 nucleotides line up with TRBD2. The V gene end was trimmed by 5 bases and the J gene end by 6 bases; junction bases not matched to a gene: 12. The CDR3 extends over 15 amino acids. Germline V CDR1 and CDR2: LGHNT, FRNRAP. CDR3 sequence: CASGPSGSRRGEQYF. In DNA form, the CDR3 reads TGTGCTAGTGGTCCGAGCGGGAGCAGACGCGGCGAGCAGTACTTC.

The chain links TRBV27 to TRBJ2-3, with 8 positions matching TRBD2. The CDR3 loop spans 14 amino acids. Germline loops: CDR1 MNHEY, CDR2 SMNVEV (reference sequence). J was trimmed by 0 bases and V by 6 bases; bases with no gene match: 2. The CDR3 DNA is TGTGCCAGCAGGATAGCGGGAAGCACAGATACGCAGTATTTT. This encodes CASRIAGSTDTQYF.

This chain uses TRBV29-1 with TRBJ2-3; TRBD1 is a possible D gene (6 bases). V was clipped by 4 bases and J by 0 bases, with 8 bases between them. The CDR3 length is 13 residues. The germline V gene encodes CDR1 SQVTM and CDR2 ANQGSEA. The CDR3 spells CSVGDTSTDTQYF. DNA of the CDR3: TGCAGCGTTGGGGACACCAGCACAGATACGCAGTATTTT.

This chain joins TRBV10-3 and TRBJ1-1; TRBD1 aligns across 8 bases. Germline CDR1 reads ENHRY; CDR2 reads SYGVKD. The V gene end was trimmed by 5 bases and the J gene end by 7 bases; junction bases not matched to a gene: 9. This CDR3 has 14 amino acids. The CDR3 DNA is TGTGCCATCAGTAAGATGGACAGGGTGGTTGAAGCTTTCTTT. Protein sequence: CAISKMDRVVEAFF.

Details on this clone: One junction end disagrees with the germline gene, perhaps due to a read error. The chain combines TRBV11-2 with TRBJ2-7; D remains ambiguous. The CDR3 covers 14 residues. Germline loops: CDR1 SGHAT, CDR2 FQNNGV. In nucleotides, the CDR3 is TGTGCCAGCAGCCTAGACCCAGGTTCCTACGAGCAGTACTTC. Translated: CASSLDPGSYEQYF.

This chain joins TRBV5-1 and TRBJ2-7, with 8 bases matching TRBD1. Looked up from germline, CDR1 is SGHRS and CDR2 is YFSETQ. The V segment lost 4 bases and the J segment 3 bases; nucleotides outside the gene matches: 9. The CDR3 length is 15 residues. The CDR3 spells CASSLGGQEVYEQYF. CDR3 DNA sequence: TGCGCCAGCAGCCTGGGGGGACAGGAAGTCTACGAGCAGTACTTC.